One and the same sample provided the 20 T cell receptor beta chains below, sequenced in a study. Cells sorted as Tregs were CD4+, CD25+ and CD127-/low. TCRdb ran MiXCR on the 5' RACE reads and lists one entry per CDR3 protein. This sample has some 9,100 distinct CDR3 sequences, with around 15% found just once. The specimen sequenced was Tregs sorted from blood. Every receptor here comes from a female donor with breast cancer.

Worth noting for this clonotype: It may be a read error: a sequence one base away is much more abundant. The genes are TRBV4-1 and TRBJ1-1; 7 nucleotides match TRBD1. Looked up from germline, CDR1 is MGHRA and CDR2 is YSYEKL. The CDR3 totals 17 residues. V was clipped by 0 bases and J by 3 bases; unmatched bases: 10. The CDR3 sequence: CASSQDPATGKDTEAFF. CDR3 nucleotide sequence: TGCGCCAGCAGCCAAGATCCAGCGACAGGGAAGGACACTGAAGCTTTCTTT.

As to this clonotype: This sequence may be a read error, since a much larger clone differs from it by one base. CDR3 in DNA: TGTGCCAGCAGTATGACAGGGTCAAAAGCTGAAGCTTGCTTT. The encoded protein is CASSMTGSKAEACF. This sequence joins TRBV12-3 or TRBV12-4 and TRBJ1-1, with 7 nucleotides matching TRBD1. The CDR3 is 14 amino acids.

Regarding this clonotype: A much bigger clone sits one base away, suggesting this may be a read error. The V and J genes are TRBV5-1 and TRBJ2-2, with 11 positions matching TRBD2. V shed 0 bases and J 4 bases; nucleotides not matched to a gene: 5. This CDR3 comprises 17 residues. In germline, CDR1 is SGHRS, CDR2 YFSETQ. The CDR3, as DNA: TGCGCCAGCAGCTTGGGGGGACTAGCGGTGAGCACCGGGGAGCTGTTTTTT. It translates to CASSLGGLAVSTGELFF.

This clonotype is categorized as medium-sized. The CDR3 bases are TGTGCCAGCAGCTTAACGGGACTAGCGGGAGATACGCAGTATTTT. It translates to CASSLTGLAGDTQYF. The chain uses TRBV7-3 and TRBJ2-3; 12 nucleotides line up with TRBD2. Germline-derived CDR1 and CDR2 are SGHTA and FQGTGA. The CDR3 consists of 15 residues. V lost 0 bases to trimming and J lost 5 bases; unmatched junction nucleotides: 0.

By its share, this clonotype is medium-sized. J is TRBJ1-5 and V is TRBV6-6; TRBD1 matches at 11 bases. Germline CDR1 and CDR2: MNHNY and SVGAGI (reference sequence). The CDR3 loop spans 14 amino acids. V lost 5 bases, J lost 8 bases, and 5 bases stayed unmatched. The CDR3 protein is CASSRTGGYEPQHF. The DNA for the CDR3 is TGTGCCAGCAGTAGGACAGGGGGCTATGAGCCCCAGCATTTT.

This clonotype is categorized as medium-sized. The chain links TRBV6-2 or TRBV6-3 to TRBJ2-7, with TRBD1 identical over 7 bases. This CDR3 comprises 14 residues. The germline V gene has CDR1 MNHEY and CDR2 SVGEGT. V shed 6 bases, J shed 3 bases, and the junction held 8 bases outside the gene matches. CDR3: CASSLSGQRYEQYF. DNA of the CDR3: TGTGCCAGCAGCCTCTCGGGACAGCGCTACGAGCAGTACTTC.

This clonotype occurred many times. J is TRBJ2-1 and V is TRBV29-1; 9 bases match TRBD1. The CDR3 contains 13 residues. Trimming took 6 bases from V and 7 from J; bases not matched to a gene: 7. Germline V gene sequence: CDR1 SQVTM, CDR2 ANQGSEA. The CDR3 nucleotides are TGCAGCGTATCCGGGACAGGGTTGAATGAGCAGTTCTTC. Its protein product is CSVSGTGLNEQFF.

In regard to this clonotype: A read error may produce the germline difference seen at one junction end. The rearrangement joins TRBV29-1 to TRBJ2-1, with D tentatively TRBD2 (7 bases). Germline V CDR1 and CDR2: SQVTM, ANQGSEA. This CDR3 is built from 15 residues. CDR3 residues: CSVPGGAGHNNELYF. The CDR3 DNA sequence: TGCAGCGTCCCTGGGGGGGCGGGACACAACAATGAGCTGTACTTC.

This clonotype was found a few times. An end of the junction differs from the germline gene, which may be a read error. The chain couples TRBV5-1 to TRBJ2-7; 9 nucleotides match TRBD2. The CDR3 totals 14 residues. The germline gives CDR1 SGHRS, CDR2 YFSETQ. The chain's CDR3 is CASSLTAGGSEQYF. Here the CDR3 DNA reads TGTGCCAGCAGCTTGACAGCGGGGGGCAGCGAGCAGTACTTC.

In its sample, this clonotype was seen many times. CDR3 bases: TGTGCCAGCAGCTTAACCCCGGTAGGGGGCTACACCTTC. This codes for CASSLTPVGGYTF. V gene TRBV7-3 combines with J gene TRBJ1-2, with D unresolved. V gave up 0 bases and J gave up 8 bases, with 10 bases separating them. Germline CDR1 and CDR2: SGHTA and FQGTGA. The CDR3 consists of 13 residues.

Within the sample, this clonotype is medium-sized. The chain recombines TRBV6-5 with TRBJ2-4, with 8 positions matching TRBD1. CDR1 and CDR2 (germline): MNHEY, SVGAGI. The CDR3 runs to 14 residues. Germline trimming cut 4 bases from V and 8 bases from J; bases unmatched to any gene: 7. CDR3 coding DNA: TGTGCCAGCAGTTTAAGTCAGACAGGGGACATTCAGTACTTC. It yields the protein CASSLSQTGDIQYF.

This clonotype was observed at least ten times. The chain joins TRBV4-2 to TRBJ2-7; 12 bases are a match to TRBD2. In germline, CDR1 is LGHNA, CDR2 YNFKEQ. Germline trimming cut 4 bases from V and 7 bases from J; bases unmatched to any gene: 8. CDR3 length: 15 amino acids. The CDR3 reads CASSLSSGREYEQYF. DNA of the CDR3: TGTGCCAGCAGCCTCTCTAGCGGGAGGGAGTATGAGCAGTACTTC.

This clonotype has at least ten counts. This chain links TRBV20-1 with TRBJ2-3; 8 bases fit TRBD1. V shed 4 bases and J 1 base; nucleotides not matched to a gene: 4. The CDR3 loop spans 14 amino acids. Per the germline V gene, CDR1 is DFQATT and CDR2 is SNEGSKA (reference sequence). The CDR3, as DNA: TGCAGTGCTAAGGACAGGGCGGGCACAGATACGCAGTATTTT. This translates into CSAKDRAGTDTQYF.

This clonotype was seen ten or more times. The gene calls are TRBV20-1 and TRBJ1-6, with D possibly being TRBD1 (6 bases). The germline CDR1 and CDR2 sequences are DFQATT and SNEGSKA (reference sequence). V shed 4 bases and J shed 7 bases, with 20 bases lying between them. The CDR3 consists of 16 residues. The CDR3 region is CSATGSGGARNSPLHF. CDR3 coding DNA: TGCAGTGCTACCGGCTCGGGGGGGGCGAGAAATTCACCCCTCCACTTT.

This clonotype was found many times. The V and J genes are TRBV28 and TRBJ1-3, with TRBD1 as a possible D gene (5 bases). The V end lost 2 bases, the J end lost 4 bases, and 18 bases lay between the germline ends. Germline CDR1 reads MDHEN; CDR2 reads SYDVKM. The CDR3 contains 17 residues. The CDR3 reads CASSLLPGTSSGNTIYF. The CDR3 coding sequence is TGTGCCAGCAGTTTACTCCCCGGGACCTCGTCGGGAAACACCATATATTTT.

As concerns this clonotype: A much larger clonotype is one base distant, so this may be a read error. The chain combines TRBV2 with TRBJ1-3; no clear D. CDR1 is SNHLY, CDR2 FYNNEI, per germline. The CDR3 totals 14 residues. The germline V and J ends were trimmed by 9 bases and 0 bases, with 12 bases remaining between them. CDR3 sequence: CASLRENSGNTIYF. The CDR3 DNA is TGTGCCAGTCTCCGGGAAAACTCTGGAAACACCATATATTTT.

The J gene is TRBJ2-7, the V gene TRBV14; 9 bases map to TRBD1. J lost 2 bases, V lost 4 bases, and 6 bases had no gene match. There are 15 residues in the CDR3. Looked up from germline, CDR1 is SGHDN and CDR2 is FVKESK. DNA of the CDR3: TGTGCCAGCAGCCTACCGGGACAGGGCGCCTACGAGCAGTACTTC. Protein sequence: CASSLPGQGAYEQYF.

The chain has TRBV7-2 and TRBJ2-5; D may correspond to TRBD1 or TRBD2 (7 bases each). CDR1 is SGHTA and CDR2 is FQGNSA in the germline V gene. Trimming shortened V by 5 bases and J by 5 bases, and 24 bases separated the two germline ends. The CDR3 runs 17 residues. DNA of the CDR3: TGTGCCAGCAGCCCCAGGGGGGGGCCTAGAGCGACCGAGACCCAGTACTTC. The encoded protein is CASSPRGGPRATETQYF.

This clonotype was counted at least ten times. J is TRBJ2-7 and V is TRBV7-2; a weak D match, TRBD2 (5 bases). There are 15 residues in the CDR3. V was shortened by 2 bases and J by 1 base, with 12 bases between the two germline ends. The germline gives CDR1 SGHTA, CDR2 FQGNSA. The DNA for the CDR3 is TGTGCCAGCAGCTTATGGGCGGGTGGATCCTACGAGCAGTACTTC. Translating it yields CASSLWAGGSYEQYF.

This clonotype was detected many times. V gene TRBV7-9 combines with J gene TRBJ2-4; D remains ambiguous. The germline gives CDR1 SEHNR, CDR2 FQNEAQ (reference sequence). V was trimmed by 1 base and J by 0 bases, leaving 10 bases between them. The length of the CDR3 is 16 residues. CDR3 residues: CASSLGGLLAKNIQYF. The CDR3 bases are TGTGCCAGCAGCTTAGGGGGATTACTAGCCAAAAACATTCAGTACTTC.